This TCR beta chain appears in the sequencing data of a study of T-cell memory formation after mild COVID-19. This CDR3 spans 14 amino acids. The ends were cut back, 0 bases at V and 0 bases at J, with 8 bases in the middle. In germline, CDR1 is SQVTM, CDR2 ANQGSEA. TCRdb passed the 5' RACE reads through MiXCR, listing each CDR3 protein once. The sample carries 450,000 or so distinct CDR3 sequences, about 23% recorded once. The sample consisted of PBMCs or a T cell subset sorted from them (not recorded which). This clonotype was sampled from an adult woman who had mild COVID-19 (a few samples of this study predate the infection). Cell type and time point are not known. V gene TRBV29-1 combines with J gene TRBJ1-1; D is uncertain. This chain's CDR3 is CSVEDRHVNTEAFF. The CDR3 nucleotides are TGCAGCGTTGAAGATCGCCACGTGAACACTGAAGCTTTCTTT.